These 3 T cell receptor beta chains came from one sample sequenced in a study of blood T cells in healthy people across ages. With a J-beta primer mix and a sample-barcoded 5' primer, a second PCR ran about 7 to 12 cycles. TCRdb processed the 5' RACE reads anew with MiXCR; each CDR3 protein has one entry. The repertoire has some 1,800,000 distinct CDR3 sequences, approximately 40% of them found once; the top ten carry more than 20%. The sample was blood. These receptors were collected from a human donor in good health.

This sequence joins TRBV5-5 and TRBJ2-3; D remains unclear. V was trimmed by 4 bases and J by 1 base, leaving 10 bases between them. The germline V gene encodes CDR1 SGHKS and CDR2 YYEKEE (reference sequence). The CDR3 spans 14 residues. DNA for the CDR3: TGTGCCAGCAGCAAGTTTGTCGGCACAGATACGCAGTATTTT. Its protein is CASSKFVGTDTQYF.

This clonotype was observed a few times. The CDR3 reads CASSPYEAMAYGYTF. For the CDR3, the DNA is TGTGCCAGCTCGCCCTATGAGGCGATGGCCTATGGCTACACCTTC. The V gene is TRBV18, the J gene TRBJ1-2; D gene unclear. The V end lost 6 bases, the J end lost 4 bases, and 18 bases lay between the germline ends. The CDR3 has 15 amino acids. Germline V gene lookup returns CDR1 KGHSH and CDR2 LQKENI.

This sequence joins TRBV7-2 and TRBJ2-2, with 8 bases aligning to TRBD2. Germline V gene sequence: CDR1 SGHTA, CDR2 FQGNSA. CDR3 length: 14 residues. Losses at the gene ends were 8 bases for V and 4 bases for J; bases not matched to a gene: 6. The CDR3 region is CASGWTSTTGELFF. The CDR3 nucleotides read TGTGCCAGCGGCTGGACTAGCACCACCGGGGAGCTGTTTTTT.